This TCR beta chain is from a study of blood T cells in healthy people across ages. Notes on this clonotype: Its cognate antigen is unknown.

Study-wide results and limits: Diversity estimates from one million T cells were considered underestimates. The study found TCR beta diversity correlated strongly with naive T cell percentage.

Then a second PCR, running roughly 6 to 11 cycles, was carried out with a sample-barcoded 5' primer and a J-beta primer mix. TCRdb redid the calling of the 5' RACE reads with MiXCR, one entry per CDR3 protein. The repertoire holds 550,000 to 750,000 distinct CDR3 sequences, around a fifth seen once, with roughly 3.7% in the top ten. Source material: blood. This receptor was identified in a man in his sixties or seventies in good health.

This chain's CDR3 is CSARLGGALGNTIYF. The CDR3 bases are TGCAGTGCTAGACTCGGGGGGGCGCTTGGAAACACCATATATTTT. This chain uses TRBV20-1 with TRBJ1-3; tentative D call: TRBD1 (6 bases). Trimming left V 2 bases short and J 3 bases short, with 14 bases between. Germline V gene data show CDR1 as DFQATT and CDR2 as SNEGSKA (reference sequence). CDR3 length: 15 residues.